This T cell receptor beta chain was identified in a study of T-cell reconstitution after alpha-beta-depleted transplantation in children. Regarding the study as a whole: Several hundred rapidly expanded clones from non-depleted graft cells reportedly supplied alpha-beta T cells about two months post-transplant. Surviving recipient cells, namely T cells and thymic progenitors, were the source of high day-60 TCRbeta diversity in some patients. The main origin of T-cell counts and diversity one year after transplant was newly produced T cells.

The CDR3 is 11 amino acids. The V end was cut by 8 bases, the J end by 5 bases, with 7 bases between. Germline CDR1 and CDR2: MNHEY and SVGAGI. On this clonotype itself: The target antigen is unknown.

The authors prepared the TCRbeta library with unique molecular identifiers. MiXCR, applied by TCRdb to the PCR reads, yields one record per CDR3 protein. The sample holds about a million distinct CDR3 sequences, roughly 29% seen once. The sequences come from PBMCs, mostly from graft donor cells, collected 360 days after TCRalphabeta/CD19-depleted stem cell transplant. V is TRBV6-5 and J is TRBJ1-5; D not certain. This TCR derives from a boy under two years old who had a stem cell transplant for SCID, so the T cells may come from the graft donor. CDR3 region: CASGEDQPQHF. CDR3 bases: TGTGCCAGCGGAGAAGATCAGCCCCAGCATTTT.